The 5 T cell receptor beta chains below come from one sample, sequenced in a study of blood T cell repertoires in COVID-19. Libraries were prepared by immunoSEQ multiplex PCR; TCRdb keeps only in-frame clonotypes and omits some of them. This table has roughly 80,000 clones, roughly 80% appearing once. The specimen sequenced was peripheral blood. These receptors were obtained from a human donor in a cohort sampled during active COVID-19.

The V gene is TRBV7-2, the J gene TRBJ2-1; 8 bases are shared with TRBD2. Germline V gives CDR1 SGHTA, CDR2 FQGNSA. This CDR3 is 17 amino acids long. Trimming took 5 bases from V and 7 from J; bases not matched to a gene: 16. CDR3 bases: TGTGCCAGCAGCCTTGGCGGAGCGGGAGTCGCTCGGAATGAGCAGTTCTTC. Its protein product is CASSLGGAGVARNEQFF.

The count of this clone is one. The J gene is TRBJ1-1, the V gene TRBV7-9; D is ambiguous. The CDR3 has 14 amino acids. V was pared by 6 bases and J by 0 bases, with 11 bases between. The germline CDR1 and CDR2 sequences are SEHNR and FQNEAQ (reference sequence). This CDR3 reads CASRLGDMNTEAFF. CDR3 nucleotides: TGTGCCAGCAGATTGGGAGACATGAACACTGAAGCTTTCTTT.

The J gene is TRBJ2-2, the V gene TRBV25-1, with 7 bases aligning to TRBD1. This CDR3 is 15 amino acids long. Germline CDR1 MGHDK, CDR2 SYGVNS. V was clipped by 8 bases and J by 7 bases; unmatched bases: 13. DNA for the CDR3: TGTGCCAGCGATAGGGGGCAGGGACGTATCGGGGAGCTGTTTTTT. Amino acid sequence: CASDRGQGRIGELFF. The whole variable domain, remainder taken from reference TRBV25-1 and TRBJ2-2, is EADIYQTPRYLVIGTGKKITLECSQTMGHDKMYWYQQDPGMELHLIHYSYGVNSTEKGDLSSESTVSRIRTEHFPLTLESARPSHTSQYLCASDRGQGRIGELFFGEGSRLTVL.

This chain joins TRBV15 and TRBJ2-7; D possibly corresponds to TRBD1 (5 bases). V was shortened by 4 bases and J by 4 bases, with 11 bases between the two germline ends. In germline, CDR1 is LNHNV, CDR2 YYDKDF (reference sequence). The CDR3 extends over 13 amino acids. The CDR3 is CATSTTQGYEQYF. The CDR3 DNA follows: TGTGCCACCAGCACGACTCAGGGTTACGAGCAGTACTTC.

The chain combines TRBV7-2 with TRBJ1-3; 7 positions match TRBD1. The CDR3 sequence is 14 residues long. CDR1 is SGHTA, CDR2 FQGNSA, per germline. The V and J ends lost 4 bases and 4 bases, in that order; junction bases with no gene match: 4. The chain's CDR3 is CASSSQGIGNTIYF. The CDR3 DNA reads TGTGCCAGCAGCTCACAGGGGATCGGAAACACCATATATTTT.